The TCR beta chain under discussion was sequenced for a study of blood T cells in healthy people across ages. Study findings and constraints: TCR beta diversity, measured per million T cells, fell in a roughly linear way with age. Long-lived donors carried more naive CD4+ cells and greater diversity than aged donors.

Each sample used at least 6.5 million PBMCs. It was with a sample-barcoded 5' primer and a J-beta primer mix that a second PCR of about 6 to 12 cycles was run. A template-switch adaptor with 12 random nucleotides tagged each cDNA molecule. TCRdb processed the 5' RACE reads anew with MiXCR; each CDR3 protein has one entry. The table records approximately 730,000 distinct CDR3 sequences, roughly 45% of them present only once. Germline V gene sequence: CDR1 SGHRS, CDR2 YFSETQ. V lost 5 bases and J lost 7, with 16 bases in between. The CDR3 totals 14 residues. As for this clonotype: Its antigen is currently unknown.

The receptor was derived from a woman in her sixties in good health. The chain uses TRBV5-1 and TRBJ2-1; D ambiguous. The sequencing input was blood. The CDR3 DNA follows: TGCGCCAGCAGTTTTAGTGGTACCGGGAATGAGCAGTTCTTC. This translates into CASSFSGTGNEQFF.